This T cell receptor beta chain was observed in a study of lymphopenia after photon versus proton radiotherapy. TCRdb keeps only in-frame clones here, not all; method: immunoSEQ multiplex PCR. The data contain 65,000 to 85,000 clones, around 90% of them singletons. Study results and limitations: Proton therapy kept repertoires fairly stable, unlike photons, which gained effector/memory cells. After the lymphocyte nadir, photon-treated repertoires showed oligoclonal expansion, especially of CD8+ Temra cells. Survival link was tested only in deceased patients; proton benefit remains a possibility.

About this clone itself: Its antigen remains unidentified.

The CDR3 totals 16 residues. Trimming took off 3 bases at V and 2 bases at J, with 17 bases between the two ends. Per the germline V gene, CDR1 is MDHEN and CDR2 is SYDVKM. This TCR derives from a woman between 40 and 55 years old with cholangiocarcinoma. The chain carries TRBV28 and TRBJ2-7, with D possibly being TRBD2 (6 bases). Sequenced here: peripheral blood, sampled from a patient treated with photon-based radiotherapy. CDR3 coding DNA: TGTGCCAGCAGTTTCTCGGGACGCGGGGAGGCCTACGAGCAGTACTTC. It yields the protein CASSFSGRGEAYEQYF. Full variable domain (outside the CDR3, taken from reference TRBV28 and TRBJ2-7): DVKVTQSSRYLVKRTGEKVFLECVQDMDHENMFWYRQDPGLGLRLIYFSYDVKMKEKGDIPEGYSVSREKKERFSLILESASTNQTSMYLCASSFSGRGEAYEQYFGPGTRLTVT.